In its sample, the clone carrying this TCR beta chain was seen a few times. No antigen is known for it. The data stem from a study of T cells after yellow fever vaccination. General study findings and limits: There was a possibility that FACS-sorted repertoires contained abundant clonotypes contaminating from the bulk population. Most clones from primary vaccination resurfaced after the booster (around 95% CD4, less than 90% CD8).

MiXCR, applied by TCRdb to the 5' RACE reads, yields one record per CDR3 protein. The data contain around 310,000 distinct CDR3 sequences, around 4.4% of them seen just once; the ten biggest clones take up roughly 19%. This CDR3 is built from 16 residues. The germline gives CDR1 SGHRS, CDR2 YFSETQ. V lost 0 bases to trimming and J lost 2 bases; unmatched junction nucleotides: 4. The sequence came from a man between 18 and 29 years old who received the YFV17D yellow fever vaccine. Sample: PBMCs, taken 15 days after the yellow fever booster vaccination. J is TRBJ1-3 and V is TRBV5-1, with 8 bases aligning to TRBD1. The CDR3 nucleotides are TGCGCCAGCAGCTTGGACAGGGGGGCAGCTGGAAACACCATATATTTT. It codes for CASSLDRGAAGNTIYF.